The 3 T cell receptor beta chains below were found in one sample sequenced in a study of blood T cell repertoires in COVID-19. Measured with immunoSEQ multiplex PCR; TCRdb has only the in-frame clones, and not every one. Here the sample spans hundreds of thousands of clones, roughly four fifths being singletons. Input material: peripheral blood. These receptors all come from a woman of 80 years or more with acute or convalescent COVID-19.

The rearrangement joins TRBV7-2 to TRBJ1-1; D is undetermined. Germline CDR1 is SGHTA and CDR2 is FQGNSA. The V gene lost 4 bases and the J gene lost 3 bases, with 9 bases spanning the gap. CDR3 length: 13 residues. The CDR3 loop reads CASSWRRDTEAFF. In DNA form, the CDR3 reads TGTGCCAGCAGCTGGAGGAGGGACACTGAAGCTTTCTTT.

This clone appeared a few times. The chain carries TRBV7-2 and TRBJ1-4, with D maybe TRBD1 (5 bases). Germline CDR1 is SGHTA and CDR2 is FQGNSA. Trimming left V 5 bases short and J 0 bases short, with 13 bases between. This CDR3 region has 16 residues. Here the CDR3 DNA reads TGTGCCAGCAGCCCCGGTGGGGCTGCAACTAATGAAAAACTGTTTTTT. Its protein is CASSPGGAATNEKLFF.

In this sample, this clone turned up once. The J gene is TRBJ2-7, the V gene TRBV5-1, with 8 bases aligning to TRBD1. V gave up 0 bases and J gave up 2 bases; unmatched junction bases: 7. The CDR3 runs 16 residues. CDR1 is SGHRS and CDR2 is YFSETQ in the germline V gene. This CDR3 is CASSLAPGQGTYEQYF. CDR3 DNA sequence: TGCGCCAGCAGCTTGGCTCCCGGACAGGGAACCTACGAGCAGTACTTC.